These 25 T cell receptor beta chains were sequenced from one sample in a study of OX40 agonist ivuxolimab in advanced cancers. Sequencing used immunoSEQ multiplex PCR; TCRdb keeps in-frame clones, though not all of them. The sample holds tens of thousands of clones; around 87% are singletons and the top ten take 14%. Material: CD4+ or CD8+ T cells sorted from blood, obtained in a trial of the OX40 agonist ivuxolimab. These receptors were obtained from an adult with an advanced solid tumor such as melanoma, head and neck, liver or kidney cancer.

This clone was seen a few times. The chain couples TRBV4-1 to TRBJ1-2; unclear D gene. V was cut by 0 bases and J by 6 bases, with 5 bases left in between. This CDR3 has 12 amino acids. Germline CDR1 reads MGHRA; CDR2 reads YSYEKL. CDR3 amino acids: CASSQDGDGYTF. Written as DNA, the CDR3 is TGCGCCAGCAGCCAAGACGGTGATGGCTACACCTTC.

The J gene is TRBJ1-3, the V gene TRBV27; D unresolved. The V end was cut by 2 bases, the J end by 0 bases, with 5 bases between. This CDR3 contains 14 residues. Germline V gene sequence: CDR1 MNHEY, CDR2 SMNVEV (reference sequence). CDR3 nucleotides: TGTGCCAGCAGTTTAGCTTACTCTGGAAACACCATATATTTT. Encoded protein: CASSLAYSGNTIYF.

The gene calls are TRBV2 and TRBJ2-2; D may be TRBD1 (6 bases). Germline V CDR1 and CDR2: SNHLY, FYNNEI. This CDR3 is built from 15 residues. Between the trimmed V and J ends, which lost 4 bases and 6 bases, there was a span of 15 bases. The CDR3 DNA follows: TGTGCCAGCAGTGTGTCCCCAGGGGCGGCCGGGGAGCTGTTTTTT. Its protein is CASSVSPGAAGELFF. The full variable domain, its missing parts supplied by reference TRBV2 and TRBJ2-2, is EPEVTQTPSHQVTQMGQEVILRCVPISNHLYFYWYRQILGQKVEFLVSFYNNEISEKSEIFDDQFSVERPDGSNFTLKIRSTKLEDSAMYFCASSVSPGAAGELFFGEGSRLTVL.

The V and J genes are TRBV14 and TRBJ2-1, with TRBD2 identical over 9 bases. The CDR3 loop spans 16 amino acids. Germline V gene data show CDR1 as SGHDN and CDR2 as FVKESK. Trimming removed 5 bases from V and 0 bases from J; junction bases left unmatched: 5. The CDR3 region has the DNA TGTGCCAGCAGCGACTCTAGCGGGGTCTCCTACAATGAGCAGTTCTTC. It encodes CASSDSSGVSYNEQFF.

The rearrangement uses TRBV4-2 and TRBJ1-1, with D maybe TRBD1 (6 bases). The CDR3 length is 16 residues. CDR1 and CDR2 from the germline V gene are LGHNA and YNFKEQ. The V gene lost 1 base and the J gene lost 2 bases, with 14 bases spanning the gap. The CDR3 DNA is TGTGCCAGCAGCCAAGCCAGAGAGGGGGGAAACACTGAAGCTTTCTTT. It encodes CASSQAREGGNTEAFF.

The V and J genes are TRBV5-4 and TRBJ2-1; D might be TRBD1 or TRBD2, each matching 5 bases. Germline V gene data show CDR1 as SGHNT and CDR2 as YYREEE (reference sequence). The CDR3 loop spans 16 amino acids. V lost 9 bases and J 8 bases, leaving 27 bases between the germline ends. CDR3 nucleotides: TGTGCCACTAAGAGAGGGGTTCCCCCAACGCGGGATGAGCAGTTCTTC. Translation gives CATKRGVPPTRDEQFF.

J is TRBJ1-5 and V is TRBV4-1, with D perhaps TRBD1 (6 bases). CDR1 is MGHRA and CDR2 is YSYEKL in the germline V gene. The V gene lost 1 base and the J gene lost 4 bases, with 11 bases spanning the gap. The CDR3 is 15 amino acids. CDR3 residues: CASSQVGRGNQPQHF. Here the CDR3 DNA reads TGCGCCAGCAGCCAAGTGGGGAGGGGGAATCAGCCCCAGCATTTT.

The chain combines TRBV9 with TRBJ2-1; TRBD2 aligns across 11 bases. Germline CDR1 reads SGDLS; CDR2 reads YYNGEE. CDR3 size: 15 residues. V lost 2 bases and J lost 7; bases outside the gene matches: 5. Here the CDR3 DNA reads TGTGCCAGCAGCGTTAGCGGGAGGGATGGGAATGAGCAGTTCTTC. Protein sequence: CASSVSGRDGNEQFF.

The gene calls are TRBV5-6 and TRBJ2-7; TRBD1 agrees at 9 bases. The CDR3 runs to 14 residues. Trimming at V came to 3 bases and at J to 3 bases, leaving 4 bases not matched to a gene. Germline V gene sequence: CDR1 SGHDT, CDR2 YYEEEE. CDR3: CASSSGTGFYEQYF. DNA for the CDR3: TGTGCCAGCAGCTCCGGGACAGGGTTCTACGAGCAGTACTTC. Full variable domain (rest looked up from reference TRBV5-6 and TRBJ2-7): DAGVTQSPTHLIKTRGQQVTLRCSPKSGHDTVSWYQQALGQGPQFIFQYYEEEERQRGNFPDRFSGHQFPNYSSELNVNALLLGDSALYLCASSSGTGFYEQYFGPGTRLTVT.

The chain is built from TRBV29-1 and TRBJ2-3; a possible D gene is TRBD2 (5 bases). V was shortened by 7 bases and J by 2 bases, with 16 bases between the two germline ends. The CDR3 extends over 14 amino acids. Germline V gene data show CDR1 as SQVTM and CDR2 as ANQGSEA. CDR3 sequence (DNA): TGCAGCGGCTCGGGGAGCTACAACACAGATACGCAGTATTTT. Amino acid sequence: CSGSGSYNTDTQYF.

The table lists this clone with a count of one. CDR3 coding DNA: TGTGCCAGCAGCCTATCAGGGGGGTCTAATGAAAAACTGTTTTTT. Residues: CASSLSGGSNEKLFF. The genes are TRBV9 and TRBJ1-4, with TRBD1 matching 7 bases. The germline V gene encodes CDR1 SGDLS and CDR2 YYNGEE. The V gene end was trimmed by 4 bases and the J gene end by 3 bases; junction bases not matched to a gene: 6. This CDR3 has 15 amino acids.

This chain uses TRBV10-2 with TRBJ2-7; 7 bases match TRBD1. This CDR3 spans 14 amino acids. After removal of 4 bases from V and 4 bases from J, the junction contained 7 bases not matched to a gene. The germline CDR1 and CDR2 sequences are WSHSY and SAAADI. CDR3 sequence (DNA): TGCGCCAGCAGTGGAGGGACAGCCGGTTACGAGCAGTACTTC. The encoded protein is CASSGGTAGYEQYF.

V is TRBV6-1 and J is TRBJ1-3; unclear D gene. Trimming pared 1 base from V and 3 bases from J, leaving 7 bases between. This CDR3 has 14 residues. CDR1 is MNHNS, CDR2 SASEGT, per germline. CDR3 sequence reads: CASSEDTRGNTIYF. For the CDR3, the DNA is TGTGCCAGCAGTGAAGATACGCGTGGAAACACCATATATTTT.

This chain uses TRBV5-4 with TRBJ2-3; TRBD1 is a possible D gene (7 bases). The germline V gene has CDR1 SGHNT and CDR2 YYREEE (reference sequence). The CDR3 consists of 16 residues. Trimming took off 4 bases at V and 3 bases at J, with 18 bases between the two ends. The CDR3 here is CASSVPEGAVTDTQYF. DNA of the CDR3: TGTGCCAGCAGCGTCCCGGAGGGGGCGGTTACAGATACGCAGTATTTT.

The chain is built from TRBV7-9 and TRBJ1-2; no reliable D call. The V and J ends lost 3 bases and 4 bases respectively, with 9 bases between them. The germline V gene has CDR1 SEHNR and CDR2 FQNEAQ (reference sequence). This CDR3 region has 13 residues. CDR3: CASSLAVGYGYTF. The CDR3 DNA reads TGTGCCAGCAGCTTGGCGGTGGGCTATGGCTACACCTTC.

The rearrangement links TRBV30 to TRBJ2-7; TRBD2 matches at 8 bases. The CDR3 runs 14 residues. Germline CDR1 is GTSNPN and CDR2 is SVGIG (reference sequence). The ends lost 8 bases at V and 0 bases at J; junction bases unmatched: 9. The DNA for the CDR3 is TGTGCCAGCACCGGGACTAGTAGCTCCTACGAGCAGTACTTC. Translating gives CASTGTSSSYEQYF.

V and J are TRBV9 and TRBJ2-3; TRBD1 aligns across 9 bases. The CDR3 contains 17 residues. V trimming: 4 bases; J trimming: 3 bases; junction bases outside the gene matches: 12. The germline V gene encodes CDR1 SGDLS and CDR2 YYNGEE. CDR3 nucleotide sequence: TGTGCCAGCAGCCAAGTCCCGGGACAGGGTTGGACAGATACGCAGTATTTT. Translation gives CASSQVPGQGWTDTQYF. Complete variable domain (other parts from reference TRBV9 and TRBJ2-3): DSGVTQTPKHLITATGQRVTLRCSPRSGDLSVYWYQQSLDQGLQFLIQYYNGEERAKGNILERFSAQQFPDLHSELNLSSLELGDSALYFCASSQVPGQGWTDTQYFGPGTRLTVL.

This chain uses TRBV5-1 with TRBJ1-4, with D perhaps TRBD1 (6 bases). The CDR3 sequence is 13 residues long. Germline V CDR1 and CDR2: SGHRS, YFSETQ. V gave up 3 bases and J gave up 13 bases, with 16 bases separating them. CDR3 amino acids: CASSSNTGNRLFF. The CDR3 coding sequence is TGCGCCAGCAGCTCTAACACAGGGAATAGACTGTTTTTT.

In the case of this clone: Other nucleotide sequences in the sample specify the same CDR3. This chain connects TRBV27 to TRBJ2-1, with TRBD2 matching over 8 bases. Germline values: CDR1 MNHEY, CDR2 SMNVEV (reference sequence). Trimming removed 3 bases from V and 9 bases from J; junction bases left unmatched: 4. The CDR3 contains 13 residues. CDR3: CASSFGLAAEQFF. CDR3 sequence (DNA): TGTGCCAGCAGTTTCGGACTAGCTGCTGAGCAGTTCTTC.

The chain joins TRBV28 to TRBJ1-1; D remains unclear. Trimming cost V 6 bases and J 6 bases, with 8 bases left between them. CDR1 is MDHEN and CDR2 is SYDVKM in the germline V gene. This CDR3 has 11 residues. The CDR3 reads CASRFGAEAFF. CDR3 sequence (DNA): TGTGCCAGCAGATTCGGCGCTGAAGCTTTCTTT.

The chain couples TRBV27 to TRBJ1-6, with 7 bases fitting TRBD1. The germline CDR1 and CDR2 sequences are MNHEY and SMNVEV (reference sequence). CDR3 length: 14 residues. J was trimmed by 10 bases and V by 4 bases; bases with no gene match: 7. CDR3: CASSSSGDRSPLHF. The CDR3 bases are TGTGCCAGCAGTTCCTCCGGGGACAGATCACCCCTCCACTTT.

This clone showed up just once. The J gene is TRBJ1-5, the V gene TRBV6-5; TRBD1 matches 7 bases. This CDR3 region has 16 residues. Looked up from germline, CDR1 is MNHEY and CDR2 is SVGAGI. V dropped 3 bases and J dropped 5; count of bases not matched to a gene: 10. In DNA, the CDR3 is TGTGCCAGCAGTTATTACGGGGTAGGGGGCCATCAGCCCCAGCATTTT. It is translated as CASSYYGVGGHQPQHF.

V is TRBV6-1 and J is TRBJ1-2; D gene uncertain. The CDR3 is 17 residues long. Germline lookup yields CDR1 MNHNS and CDR2 SASEGT. Trimming removed 3 bases at V and 1 base at J, with 18 bases between. Here the CDR3 reads CASSDTLYRQINYGYTF. In DNA, the CDR3 is TGTGCCAGCAGTGATACCCTATACAGACAAATTAACTATGGCTACACCTTC.

This clone has only a few counts. V is TRBV29-1 and J is TRBJ1-1; no clear D. The germline V and J ends were trimmed by 4 bases and 4 bases, with 7 bases remaining between them. CDR1 is SQVTM, CDR2 ANQGSEA, per germline. The CDR3 sequence is 11 residues long. The CDR3 here is CSVGVGTEAFF. In nucleotides, the CDR3 is TGCAGCGTTGGCGTTGGCACTGAAGCTTTCTTT.

This rearrangement joins TRBV5-6 to TRBJ2-7, with 7 bases identical to TRBD2. Germline assignment: CDR1 SGHDT and CDR2 YYEEEE. J gave up 2 bases and V 4 bases, and 15 bases lay outside the gene matches. This CDR3 contains 17 residues. This chain's CDR3 is CASSMLSGGKAAYEQYF. CDR3 bases: TGTGCCAGCAGCATGCTATCGGGGGGAAAAGCTGCCTACGAGCAGTACTTC.